These T cell receptor beta chains were read from a single sample in a study of technical replicates of blood from a handful of donors. Only in-frame clones appear in the TCRdb table, and some are missing; sequencing was by immunoSEQ multiplex PCR. Of more than 65,000 clones listed, roughly 95% are singletons. Source material: T cells isolated from PBMCs. The receptors shown here come from a human donor in good health. Both conserved end residues are part of each CDR3. Fields, in order: J gene, D gene, V gene, clone size, CDR3 protein, CDR3 DNA. The D gene is left open where the match is weak. A row's size may be missing; if present it is once, few, many or a size class.

TRBJ2-5 | TRBD2 | TRBV7-7 | . | CASSLEGLARETQYF | TGTGCTAGCAGCTTAGAGGGACTAGCGCGGGAGACCCAGTACTTC
TRBJ2-7 | . | TRBV11-2 | . | CASSLVATEQYF | TGTGCCAGCAGCTTAGTAGCTACCGAGCAGTACTTC
TRBJ1-5 | . | TRBV15 | once | CATSRGDTYSNQPQHF | TGTGCCACCAGCAGAGGGGACACATATAGCAATCAGCCCCAGCATTTT
TRBJ2-2 | TRBD1 | TRBV5-1 | . | CASSWGQSETGELFF | TGCGCCAGCAGCTGGGGACAGAGCGAGACCGGGGAGCTGTTTTTT
TRBJ1-3 | TRBD1 | TRBV19 | . | CASHSGGRNTIYF | TGTGCCAGTCATTCAGGGGGCCGGAACACCATATATTTT
TRBJ2-7 | . | TRBV30 | . | CAFNRGGGEQYF | TGTGCCTTCAACAGGGGGGGTGGTGAGCAGTACTTC
TRBJ1-1 | . | TRBV7-9 | . | CASSLLKDMNTEAFF | TGTGCCAGCAGCTTACTCAAAGACATGAACACTGAAGCTTTCTTT
TRBJ2-3 | . | TRBV6-5 | . | CASRVGYTDTQYF | TGTGCCAGCAGGGTCGGGTACACAGATACGCAGTATTTT
TRBJ2-2 | . | TRBV4-1 | once | CATAHLAGQDYPGELFF | TGCGCGACAGCACACTTAGCAGGACAGGACTACCCCGGGGAGCTGTTTTTT
TRBJ1-3 | TRBD1 | TRBV4-1 | . | CASSQDRDRTLLSGNTIYF | TGCGCCAGCAGCCAAGATCGGGACAGGACGCTCCTCTCTGGAAACACCATATATTTT
TRBJ2-2 | . | TRBV30 | . | CARRRGTGELFF | TGTGCCAGAAGAAGGGGTACCGGGGAGCTGTTTTTT
TRBJ2-7 | TRBD1 | TRBV30 | once | CATSMTGPEQYF | TGTGCCACCTCGATGACAGGGCCCGAGCAGTACTTC
TRBJ2-7 | . | TRBV10-1 | . | CASSESRHPRSEQYF | TGCGCCAGCAGTGAGTCTCGACACCCGCGATCCGAGCAGTACTTC
TRBJ2-7 | TRBD1 | TRBV5-1 | . | CASSPWGWDSTDYEQYF | TGCGCCAGCAGTCCGTGGGGTTGGGACAGTACTGACTACGAGCAGTACTTC
TRBJ1-5 | . | TRBV7-2 | once | CASSLVAGGAADQPQHF | TGTGCCAGCAGCTTGGTTGCTGGGGGCGCGGCGGATCAGCCCCAGCATTTT
TRBJ2-5 | TRBD1 | TRBV11-3 | . | CASSDRDRADQETQYF | TGTGCCAGCAGCGACCGGGACAGGGCCGACCAAGAGACCCAGTACTTC
TRBJ1-4 | . | TRBV11-3 | . | CASRPDRIMTYGDNEKLFF | TGTGCCAGCAGACCAGACAGGATAATGACATATGGGGATAATGAAAAACTGTTTTTT
TRBJ2-7 | . | TRBV5-6 | . | CASRLSGTYEQYF | TGTGCCAGCAGATTATCCGGGACCTACGAGCAGTACTTC
TRBJ2-6 | TRBD1 | TRBV7-3 | . | CASSLNQGVGSGANVLTF | TGTGCCAGCAGCTTAAACCAGGGGGTCGGCTCTGGGGCCAACGTCCTGACTTTC
TRBJ2-7 | . | TRBV4-1 | . | CASSQEYLDSYSYEQYF | TGCGCCAGCAGCCAAGAGTACCTAGACAGTTATTCCTACGAGCAGTACTTC
TRBJ1-2 | TRBD1 | TRBV5-4 | . | CASSEGADYGYTF | TGTGCCAGCAGCGAGGGGGCAGACTATGGCTACACCTTC
TRBJ2-7 | TRBD1 | TRBV5-1 | . | CASSNRTGGYEQYF | TGCGCCAGCAGCAACAGGACAGGGGGCTACGAGCAGTACTTC
TRBJ2-5 | . | TRBV5-1 | . | CASSLRVAGQETQYF | TGCGCCAGCAGCCTTAGGGTCGCGGGGCAAGAGACCCAGTACTTC
TRBJ2-7 | TRBD1 | TRBV6-1 | . | CATIGTGAYEQYF | TGTGCCACCATCGGGACAGGGGCCTACGAGCAGTACTTC
TRBJ1-6 | TRBD1 | TRBV4-1 | . | CASSQGQGVDSPLHF | TGCGCCAGCAGCCAAGGACAGGGAGTGGATTCACCCCTCCACTTT
TRBJ1-2 | TRBD1 | TRBV6-4 | . | CASSDLGTGRGYTF | TGTGCCAGCAGTGACTTAGGGACAGGGAGAGGCTACACCTTC
TRBJ2-5 | TRBD1 | TRBV18 | . | CASSGYRGQETQYF | TGTGCCAGCTCAGGGTACAGGGGCCAAGAGACCCAGTACTTC
TRBJ2-7 | TRBD2 | TRBV19 | few | CASSTAAGRTYEQYF | TGTGCCAGTAGTACCGCAGCGGGACGAACCTACGAGCAGTACTTC
TRBJ1-1 | . | TRBV6-5 | . | CASSPDRFYTEAFF | TGTGCCAGCAGCCCCGACAGGTTCTACACTGAAGCTTTCTTT
TRBJ1-3 | TRBD1 | TRBV5-1 | . | CASSPPGGGNTIYF | TGCGCCAGCAGCCCACCAGGGGGTGGAAACACCATATATTTT
TRBJ1-5 | . | TRBV9 | few | CASSPHNNQPQHF | TGTGCCAGCAGCCCGCACAACAATCAGCCCCAGCATTTT
TRBJ2-7 | . | TRBV6-5 | . | CASRRTAGEQYF | TGTGCCAGCAGAAGGACAGCAGGCGAGCAGTACTTC
TRBJ1-6 | . | TRBV6-5 | . | CASSYVGGSPLHF | TGTGCCAGCAGTTACGTCGGGGGTTCACCCCTCCACTTT
TRBJ2-1 | . | TRBV11-3 | . | CASSLTDISEQFF | TGTGCCAGCAGCTTAACAGATATCAGTGAGCAGTTCTTC
TRBJ2-5 | TRBD2 | TRBV11-1 | . | CASTNPGTSGNEETQYF | TGTGCCAGCACAAATCCGGGGACTAGCGGAAACGAAGAGACCCAGTACTTC
TRBJ2-1 | TRBD2 | TRBV7-8 | . | CASRSAGTRINEQFF | TGTGCCAGCAGATCCGCCGGGACTAGGATCAATGAGCAGTTCTTC
TRBJ2-2 | TRBD2 | TRBV2 | . | CASSSSSGVGELFF | TGTGCCAGCAGTAGCTCTAGCGGGGTTGGGGAGCTGTTTTTT
TRBJ2-3 | TRBD2 | TRBV6-5 | . | CASSWTSGRVNTQYF | TGTGCCAGCAGTTGGACTAGCGGGAGGGTAAACACGCAGTATTTT
TRBJ1-6 | TRBD1 | TRBV4-1 | . | CASSQSLGQGLWNSPLHF | TGCGCCAGCAGCCAATCGCTAGGACAGGGGCTTTGGAATTCACCCCTCCACTTT
TRBJ2-7 | TRBD2 | TRBV28 | . | CASRAPGTINEQYF | TGTGCCAGCAGGGCCCCAGGGACTATAAACGAGCAGTACTTC
TRBJ2-1 | . | TRBV28 | . | CASSLSGNEQFF | TGTGCCAGCAGTTTATCCGGCAATGAGCAGTTCTTC
TRBJ2-2 | . | TRBV6-1 | . | CASRTNTGELFF | TGTGCCAGCCGTACGAACACCGGGGAGCTGTTTTTT
TRBJ1-2 | . | TRBV4-1 | . | CASSLTDSYGYTF | TGCGCCAGCAGCCTCACGGACAGCTATGGCTACACCTTC
TRBJ1-1 | . | TRBV20-1 | once | CSASVEVEAFF | TGCAGTGCTAGCGTGGAGGTTGAAGCTTTCTTT
TRBJ1-1 | . | TRBV4-1 | . | CASSQELDPNTEAFF | TGCGCCAGCAGCCAAGAACTAGACCCGAACACTGAAGCTTTCTTT
TRBJ2-2 | . | TRBV10-1 | . | CASSALDTTGIGELFF | TGCGCCAGCAGTGCACTAGATACAACAGGGATCGGGGAGCTGTTTTTT
TRBJ2-1 | . | TRBV28 | once | CASSTRDSANEQFF | TGTGCCAGCAGTACGCGGGACAGCGCTAATGAGCAGTTCTTC
TRBJ1-2 | TRBD1 | TRBV5-6 | . | CASSTDRGPLFGYTF | TGTGCCAGCAGCACCGACAGGGGGCCCCTCTTTGGCTACACCTTC
TRBJ1-1 | . | TRBV18 | . | CASSPGASPTEAFF | TGTGCCAGCTCACCAGGAGCTAGCCCCACTGAAGCTTTCTTT
TRBJ2-3 | TRBD2 | TRBV11-3 | . | CASRPMGLAGADTQYF | TGTGCCAGCAGACCGATGGGACTAGCGGGAGCAGATACGCAGTATTTT
TRBJ2-5 | . | TRBV2 | . | CASSGQFQETQYF | TGTGCCAGCAGTGGACAGTTCCAAGAGACCCAGTACTTC
TRBJ2-5 | . | TRBV29-1 | . | CSVAGGQETQYF | TGCAGCGTTGCTGGCGGCCAAGAGACCCAGTACTTC
TRBJ2-5 | . | TRBV9 | once | CASSVRGEPQETQYF | TGTGCCAGCAGCGTCAGGGGCGAACCCCAAGAGACCCAGTACTTC
TRBJ2-7 | . | TRBV7-9 | . | CASSFPGKAYEQYF | TGTGCCAGCAGCTTTCCCGGGAAGGCCTACGAGCAGTACTTC
TRBJ2-7 | TRBD1 | TRBV6-5 | . | CASSRGQGAYEQYF | TGTGCCAGCAGTCGGGGACAGGGGGCCTACGAGCAGTACTTC
TRBJ2-7 | . | TRBV7-2 | . | CASSVGWSSYEQYF | TGTGCCAGCAGCGTAGGCTGGAGTAGTTACGAGCAGTACTTC
TRBJ2-3 | TRBD2 | TRBV5-1 | . | CASSPGTSGRSTDTQYF | TGCGCCAGCAGCCCGGGGACTAGCGGGAGGAGCACAGATACGCAGTATTTT
TRBJ1-1 | . | TRBV11-2 | . | CASSLSGTEAFF | TGTGCCAGCAGCTTATCGGGAACTGAAGCTTTCTTT